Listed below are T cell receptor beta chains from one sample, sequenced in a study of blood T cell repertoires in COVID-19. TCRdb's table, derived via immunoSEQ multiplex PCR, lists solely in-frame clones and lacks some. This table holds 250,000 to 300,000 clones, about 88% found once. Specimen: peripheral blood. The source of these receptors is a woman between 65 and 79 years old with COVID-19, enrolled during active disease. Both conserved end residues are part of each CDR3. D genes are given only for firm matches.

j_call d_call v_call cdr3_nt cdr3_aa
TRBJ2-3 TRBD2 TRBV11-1 TGTGCCAGCAGCACGGGGGGTACTCGCACAGATACGCAGTATTTT CASSTGGTRTDTQYF
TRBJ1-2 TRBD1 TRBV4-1 TGCGCCAGCAGCCAAGAACAGTCCAGGGGGCAAGATGGCTACACCTTC CASSQEQSRGQDGYTF
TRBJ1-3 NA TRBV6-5 TGTGCCAGCGGGAGATACTCTGGAAACACCATATATTTT CASGRYSGNTIYF
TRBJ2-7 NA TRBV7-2 TGTGCCAGCAGCCCCGGACAGTATAAATTTCCAAGCTCCTACGAGCAGTACTTC CASSPGQYKFPSSYEQYF
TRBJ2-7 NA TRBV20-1 TGCAGTGCCAGGATTACCTACGAGCAGTACTTC CSARITYEQYF
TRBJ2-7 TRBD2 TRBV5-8 TGTGCCAGCAGCGGCGGGACTAGCGGGTCCTACGAGCAGTACTTC CASSGGTSGSYEQYF
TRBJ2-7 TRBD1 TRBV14 TGTGCCAGCAGCCTTAGGTCGGACAGGACCTACGAGCAGTACTTC CASSLRSDRTYEQYF
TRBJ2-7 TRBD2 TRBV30 TGTGCCTGGAGTGTGACTAGCGGGGCCTACGAGCAGTACTTC CAWSVTSGAYEQYF
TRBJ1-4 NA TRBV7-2 TGTGCCAGCAGCTTAGGGCAGGGCGGGGGAGAAAAACTGTTTTTT CASSLGQGGGEKLFF
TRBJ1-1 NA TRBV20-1 TGCAGTGCTAGTTGGACGGGAGACACTGAAGCTTTCTTT CSASWTGDTEAFF
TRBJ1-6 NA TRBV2 TGTGCCAGCAGTGGAACCGACGGGAGCTCCTATAATTCACCCCTCCACTTT CASSGTDGSSYNSPLHF
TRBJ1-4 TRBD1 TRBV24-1 TGTGCCACCATAGATGGGACAGAGGATGAAAAACTGTTTTTT CATIDGTEDEKLFF
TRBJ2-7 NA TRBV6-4 TGTGCCAGCAGGGGGGGTTCCCACGAGCAGTACTTC CASRGGSHEQYF
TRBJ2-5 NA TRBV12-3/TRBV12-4 TGTGCCAGCAGCCGGGGCCAAGAGACCCAGTACTTC CASSRGQETQYF
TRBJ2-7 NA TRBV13 TGTGCCAGCAGGTCCTCAGGTCGGGGAACCGAGCAGTACTTC CASRSSGRGTEQYF